This T cell receptor beta chain emerged from a study of CD4 and CD8 cells across lung adenocarcinoma regions. TCRdb re-called the PCR reads through MiXCR, storing one row per CDR3 protein. The sample has 3,000 to 4,000 distinct CDR3 sequences; around 62% are singletons. Localized lung adenocarcinoma, a non-small cell lung cancer, affected the donors. This CDR3 contains 13 residues. Germline V gene lookup returns CDR1 MNHNS and CDR2 SASEGT. Germline trimming cut 5 bases from V and 4 bases from J; bases unmatched to any gene: 3. What was sequenced was CD4+ T cells from the margin of a lung tumor. The V and J genes are TRBV6-1 and TRBJ1-1, with 8 bases fitting TRBD1. The clonotype originates from a male donor with lung adenocarcinoma. The CD4 and CD8 labels of this study may be unreliable. CDR3 DNA: TGTGCCAGCAGTCATCAGGGGGCCACTGAAGCTTTCTTT. Translating it yields CASSHQGATEAFF.